Below, 10 T cell receptor beta chains from the same sample are listed, as sequenced in a study of graft-versus-host responses after intestinal transplantation. The antigens for these receptors are not known. Produced via immunoSEQ multiplex PCR; TCRdb's table is partial and in-frame only. The table includes under 95,000 clones, around 90% detected once. The material was unstimulated CD8+ T cells sorted from spleen or lymph node cells, obtained before intestinal transplant. These receptors originate from a human donor who received an intestinal transplant.

The V gene is TRBV7-8, the J gene TRBJ2-7; 7 nucleotides line up with TRBD1. CDR3 length: 13 amino acids. Trimming at V came to 6 bases and at J to 4 bases, leaving 6 bases not matched to a gene. CDR1 SGHVS and CDR2 FQNEAQ come from the germline V gene. This CDR3 is CASRGDSSYEQYF. CDR3 DNA sequence: TGTGCCAGCAGAGGGGACAGTAGTTACGAGCAGTACTTC. The entire variable domain, with the rest obtained from reference TRBV7-8 and TRBJ2-7, is as follows: GAGVSQSPRYKVAKRGQDVALRCDPISGHVSLFWYQQALGQGPEFLTYFQNEAQLDKSGLPSDRFFAERPEGSVSTLKIQRTQQEDSAVYLCASRGDSSYEQYFGPGTRLTVT.

The gene calls are TRBV5-1 and TRBJ1-6; D possibly corresponds to TRBD1 (6 bases). Germline-derived CDR1 and CDR2 are SGHRS and YFSETQ. The CDR3 consists of 17 residues. V dropped 4 bases and J dropped 8 bases, with 22 bases sitting between them. CDR3 in DNA: TGCGCCAGCAGCGCACCACAGGGACGTGACGAGGATTCACCCCTCCACTTT. It specifies CASSAPQGRDEDSPLHF.

The chain joins TRBV5-1 to TRBJ1-4; D is undetermined. This CDR3 is built from 14 residues. In germline, CDR1 is SGHRS, CDR2 YFSETQ. The V end was cut by 1 base, the J end by 7 bases, with 11 bases between. DNA of the CDR3: TGCGCCAGCAGCTTGTCATGGCCGGGTGAAAAACTGTTTTTT. This codes for CASSLSWPGEKLFF.

With respect to this clone: Other DNA sequences in this sample translate to the same CDR3. The chain is built from TRBV28 and TRBJ1-5; 8 positions agree with TRBD1. V shed 2 bases and J 4 bases; nucleotides not matched to a gene: 1. Germline lookup yields CDR1 MDHEN and CDR2 SYDVKM. The CDR3 spans 14 residues. Here the CDR3 DNA reads TGTGCCAGCAGTTTACGGGACAGGAATCAGCCCCAGCATTTT. Translated: CASSLRDRNQPQHF. Based on the CDR3 plus reference TRBV28 and TRBJ1-5, the full variable domain is DVKVTQSSRYLVKRTGEKVFLECVQDMDHENMFWYRQDPGLGLRLIYFSYDVKMKEKGDIPEGYSVSREKKERFSLILESASTNQTSMYLCASSLRDRNQPQHFGDGTRLSIL.

The gene calls are TRBV2 and TRBJ1-1; TRBD1 agrees at 7 bases. J was trimmed by 11 bases and V by 6 bases; bases with no gene match: 6. Germline lookup yields CDR1 SNHLY and CDR2 FYNNEI. The CDR3 sequence is 11 residues long. CDR3 in DNA: TGTGCCAGCAGCGCGGGACAGACGGCTTTCTTT. This gives the protein CASSAGQTAFF.

The J gene is TRBJ1-1, the V gene TRBV27, with D perhaps matching TRBD1 (5 bases). The CDR3 contains 14 residues. From germline, CDR1 is MNHEY and CDR2 SMNVEV (reference sequence). Trimming cost V 2 bases and J 3 bases, with 10 bases left between them. The CDR3 DNA reads TGTGCCAGCAGTTTAGGCAGGGCGTACACTGAAGCTTTCTTT. Translation gives CASSLGRAYTEAFF.

V is TRBV2 and J is TRBJ2-5; TRBD1 is a possible D gene (5 bases). The end of the DNA is better explained by TRBJ2-7, so the J call may be wrong. This CDR3 comprises 14 residues. Germline V gene lookup returns CDR1 SNHLY and CDR2 FYNNEI. The DNA of the CDR3 is TGTGCCAGCAACAGGCGGACCCCAGCCTACGAGCAGTACTTC. Amino acid sequence: CASNRRTPAYEQYF.

J is TRBJ1-2 and V is TRBV6-6; D might be TRBD1 (6 bases). CDR1 is MNHNY and CDR2 is SVGAGI in the germline V gene (reference sequence). With 4 bases removed from V and 4 bases from J, the gap between germline ends came to 19 bases. This CDR3 has 16 residues. The CDR3 is CASSSTEGGQTYGYTF. CDR3 in DNA: TGTGCCAGCAGTTCTACGGAAGGAGGACAGACCTATGGCTACACCTTC.

The rearrangement links TRBV28 to TRBJ2-7; possible D gene TRBD1, 6 bases. Germline lookup yields CDR1 MDHEN and CDR2 SYDVKM. Trimming took off 2 bases at V and 2 bases at J, with 13 bases between the two ends. The CDR3 covers 15 residues. This CDR3 is CASSLRAGAPYEQYF. CDR3 coding DNA: TGTGCCAGCAGTTTAAGGGCAGGGGCCCCCTACGAGCAGTACTTC.

The V gene is TRBV2, the J gene TRBJ1-2; possibly TRBD1 for D (6 bases). This CDR3 region has 12 residues. Germline CDR1 is SNHLY and CDR2 is FYNNEI. V shed 7 bases and J shed 4 bases, with 10 bases lying between them. CDR3 in amino acids: CASKDSSYGYTF. CDR3 nucleotide sequence: TGTGCCAGCAAGGACAGTTCCTATGGCTACACCTTC.